These 11 T cell receptor beta chains were sequenced from one sample in a study of cytomegalovirus exposure and HLA in healthy donors listed by TCRdb under 2017. Receptor libraries were prepared by the immunoSEQ multiplex PCR assay. Held by TCRdb, this immuneACCESS table contains in-frame sequences only and omits some clones. Under half of the omission traces to an unresolved V gene where checked; the cause of the rest is unknown. The sample table holds about 160,000 clones, of which approximately 84% were seen once. The top ten clones comprise about 10% of the sample. Material: PBMCs. All receptors come from a young man in good health and CMV-seropositive.

The J gene is TRBJ1-5, the V gene TRBV5-1; a possible D gene is TRBD1 (5 bases). This CDR3 is 15 amino acids long. Trimming took off 0 bases at V and 7 bases at J, with 14 bases between the two ends. Germline V CDR1 and CDR2: SGHRS, YFSETQ. CDR3 DNA sequence: TGCGCCAGCAGCTTGGGGCAGGGAGGGGTGCAGCCCCAGCATTTT. Its protein product is CASSLGQGGVQPQHF.

The V and J genes are TRBV6-1 and TRBJ1-5; D unresolved. Germline V gene lookup returns CDR1 MNHNS and CDR2 SASEGT. The CDR3 loop spans 14 amino acids. V was trimmed by 7 bases and J by 2 bases, leaving 12 bases between them. CDR3 nucleotides: TGTGCCAGCATGAGGGCCGGGGGCAATCAGCCCCAGCATTTT. This encodes CASMRAGGNQPQHF.

This clone was seen only a few times. Other DNA sequences of this sample code for an identical CDR3. The chain joins TRBV2 to TRBJ2-7; tentative D call: TRBD2 (5 bases). Germline V gene data show CDR1 as SNHLY and CDR2 as FYNNEI. The CDR3 spans 12 residues. V dropped 4 bases and J dropped 1 base, with 5 bases sitting between them. CDR3 sequence: CASSGRSYEQYF. For the CDR3, the DNA is TGTGCCAGCAGTGGGAGGTCCTACGAGCAGTACTTC.

Only a few counts were recorded for this clone. The chain couples TRBV7-8 to TRBJ1-2, with D uncertain. The V end lost 0 bases, the J end lost 8 bases, and 13 bases lay between the germline ends. Germline assignment: CDR1 SGHVS and CDR2 FQNEAQ. CDR3 length: 14 amino acids. CDR3 region: CASSLAIWGDGYTF. For the CDR3, the DNA is TGTGCCAGCAGCTTAGCGATATGGGGAGACGGCTACACCTTC.

The V and J genes are TRBV11-2 and TRBJ2-2; 8 bases line up with TRBD1. The CDR3 sequence is 15 residues long. Germline V gene sequence: CDR1 SGHAT, CDR2 FQNNGV. V dropped 2 bases and J dropped 7; count of bases not matched to a gene: 6. CDR3 sequence: CASSLWQGAGGELFF. CDR3 sequence (DNA): TGTGCCAGCAGCTTATGGCAGGGGGCGGGCGGGGAGCTGTTTTTT.

CDR3 loop: CASSDTGESGANVLTF. The CDR3 DNA reads TGTGCCAGCAGTGACACAGGGGAGTCTGGGGCCAACGTCCTGACTTTC. The chain combines TRBV6-4 with TRBJ2-6; 7 nucleotides align to TRBD1. The J segment lost 1 base and the V segment lost 2 bases, leaving 2 bases of the junction unmatched. The CDR3 has 16 amino acids. Germline-derived CDR1 and CDR2 are MRHNA and SNTAGT.

The chain uses TRBV18 and TRBJ2-7; 7 bases are shared with TRBD1. The germline CDR1 and CDR2 sequences are KGHSH and LQKENI. J was trimmed by 3 bases and V by 6 bases; bases with no gene match: 8. The CDR3 loop spans 14 amino acids. CDR3 region: CASSPDRDGYEQYF. CDR3 bases: TGTGCCAGCTCTCCCGACAGGGACGGCTACGAGCAGTACTTC.

The V gene is TRBV10-3, the J gene TRBJ2-3, with a weak D call TRBD1 (6 bases). The CDR3 totals 18 residues. V lost 11 bases and J lost 4, with 31 bases in between. The germline CDR1 and CDR2 sequences are ENHRY and SYGVKD. DNA for the CDR3: TGTGCCGTCACCCGACCCTTCAGGGGTACGACCCGAGCAGATACGCAGTATTTT. This translates into CAVTRPFRGTTRADTQYF.

CDR3 DNA: TGTGCCAGCAGTTTCGAGGATTACAATGAGCAGTTCTTC. This gives the protein CASSFEDYNEQFF. The V and J genes are TRBV28 and TRBJ2-1; D remains unclear. Looked up from germline, CDR1 is MDHEN and CDR2 is SYDVKM. The CDR3 is made up of 13 amino acids. With 3 bases removed from V and 4 bases from J, the gap between germline ends came to 7 bases.

The chain combines TRBV15 with TRBJ2-7; 11 bases match TRBD2. CDR1 and CDR2 (germline): LNHNV, YYDKDF (reference sequence). The trim removed 0 bases at V and 0 bases at J, leaving 10 bases unmatched. The CDR3 covers 19 residues. This chain's CDR3 is CATSRDLTSGSLRSYEQYF. As DNA, the CDR3 is TGTGCCACCAGCAGAGATCTTACTAGCGGGAGCCTTCGCTCCTACGAGCAGTACTTC.

The CDR3: CASSLNQNQPQHF. As DNA, the CDR3 is TGTGCCAGCAGCTTAAATCAGAATCAGCCCCAGCATTTT. The rearrangement uses TRBV7-2 and TRBJ1-5, with D uncertain. The V gene's germline CDR1 is SGHTA and CDR2 FQGNSA. This CDR3 comprises 13 residues. V lost 2 bases and J lost 4, with 6 bases in between.